What follows are 17 T cell receptor beta chains derived from one specimen sequenced in a study of T cell repertoires in cytomegalovirus infection. TCRdb used MiXCR to reprocess the reads, holding one entry per CDR3 protein. The table includes some 130,000 distinct CDR3 sequences, 8% to 9% detected once. Specimen: PBMCs. These receptors all stem from a human donor in good health (CMV status not recorded). Some clones in this sample may be carry-over from other donors' samples.

The DNA for the CDR3 is TGCAGCGTTAAGGGACAGCAAAATCAGCCCCAGCATTTT. It encodes CSVKGQQNQPQHF. V gene TRBV29-1 combines with J gene TRBJ1-5; 7 bases fit TRBD1. Germline trimming cut 5 bases from V and 4 bases from J; bases unmatched to any gene: 5. This CDR3 contains 13 residues. In germline, CDR1 is SQVTM, CDR2 ANQGSEA.

This clonotype appeared many times. The chain recombines TRBV28 with TRBJ1-4; 10 nucleotides match TRBD1. Germline V gives CDR1 MDHEN, CDR2 SYDVKM. The trim removed 2 bases at V and 5 bases at J, leaving 5 bases unmatched. This CDR3 has 16 amino acids. The CDR3 sequence is CASSLMGQGTNEKLFF. DNA of the CDR3: TGTGCCAGCAGTTTAATGGGACAGGGGACGAATGAAAAACTGTTTTTT.

The chain employs TRBV29-1 and TRBJ1-2; D possibly corresponds to TRBD1 (6 bases). The CDR3 is 17 amino acids. V was clipped by 7 bases and J by 0 bases, with 24 bases between them. Germline CDR1 SQVTM, CDR2 ANQGSEA. This CDR3 reads CSAAGRLDRLPNYGYTF. CDR3 nucleotides: TGCAGCGCCGCGGGGAGACTTGACAGGCTCCCTAACTATGGCTACACCTTC.

The sample holds many counts of this clonotype. CDR3 amino acids: CASSLSQIGNSPLHF. For the CDR3, the DNA is TGTGCCAGCAGCTTGAGTCAAATCGGTAATTCACCCCTCCACTTT. The chain recombines TRBV5-4 with TRBJ1-6; no definite D call. The CDR3 consists of 15 residues. From germline, CDR1 is SGHNT and CDR2 YYREEE (reference sequence). V was pared by 1 base and J by 6 bases, with 11 bases between. The whole variable domain, filled in from reference TRBV5-4 and TRBJ1-6, reads ETGVTQSPTHLIKTRGQQVTLRCSSQSGHNTVSWYQQALGQGPQFIFQYYREEENGRGNFPPRFSGLQFPNYSSELNVNALELDDSALYLCASSLSQIGNSPLHFGNGTRLTVT.

As to this clonotype: With a much larger clone just one base away, this may be a read error. The rearrangement uses TRBV20-1 and TRBJ2-1, with 12 bases that match TRBD2. This CDR3 spans 17 amino acids. Germline V CDR1 and CDR2: DFQATT, SNEGSKA (reference sequence). The DNA for the CDR3 is TGCAGTGCTCCACCCCGGACTAGCGGGACCACCTCGGGTGAGAAGTTCTTC. This translates into CSAPPRTSGTTSGEKFF.

Only a few counts were recorded for this clonotype. V gene TRBV5-4 combines with J gene TRBJ2-3; TRBD2 matches 8 bases. Germline values: CDR1 SGHNT, CDR2 YYREEE (reference sequence). The length of the CDR3 is 15 residues. V was pared by 2 bases and J by 2 bases, with 4 bases of the junction left unmatched. This CDR3 reads CASSFGRGATDTQYF. As DNA, the CDR3 is TGTGCCAGCAGCTTTGGGCGGGGGGCCACAGATACGCAGTATTTT.

This clonotype was found a few times. The chain carries TRBV12-3 or TRBV12-4 and TRBJ2-5, with 8 bases that match TRBD1. The CDR3 consists of 13 residues. With V trimmed by 2 bases and J by 7 bases, 3 bases remained unmatched. The CDR3: CASSLTGTGTQYF. In nucleotides, the CDR3 is TGTGCCAGCAGTTTAACGGGGACAGGGACCCAGTACTTC.

V is TRBV14 and J is TRBJ2-7, with D possibly being TRBD2 (5 bases). The germline V and J ends were trimmed by 2 bases and 3 bases, with 8 bases remaining between them. Looked up from germline, CDR1 is SGHDN and CDR2 is FVKESK. The CDR3 loop spans 13 amino acids. Here the CDR3 DNA reads TGTGCCAGCAGCCAAACCCGGGACTACGAGCAGTACTTC. It encodes CASSQTRDYEQYF.

This clonotype has a handful of counts. V gene TRBV20-1 combines with J gene TRBJ2-3, with 10 nucleotides matching TRBD2. V shed 3 bases and J 1 base; nucleotides not matched to a gene: 4. This CDR3 comprises 15 residues. CDR1 is DFQATT and CDR2 is SNEGSKA in the germline V gene (reference sequence). DNA for the CDR3: TGCAGTGCTAGTTCGCTAGCGGGGGGCACAGATACGCAGTATTTT. Protein product: CSASSLAGGTDTQYF.

Many counts were recorded for this clonotype. The CDR3 DNA is TGTGCCAGCAGCTCTTCGGGAGGCGGGTACATTCAGTACTTC. Its protein product is CASSSSGGGYIQYF. J is TRBJ2-4 and V is TRBV7-2; TRBD2 matches 7 bases. The germline CDR1 and CDR2 sequences are SGHTA and FQGNSA. The CDR3 is 14 amino acids. Unmatched junction bases numbered 8, after V lost 4 bases and J lost 8 bases.

This clonotype was observed a few times. This rearrangement joins TRBV30 to TRBJ1-5; maybe TRBD1 (5 bases). The CDR3 runs to 15 residues. Trimming took off 0 bases at V and 3 bases at J, with 12 bases between the two ends. CDR1 is GTSNPN and CDR2 is SVGIG in the germline V gene (reference sequence). DNA of the CDR3: TGTGCCTGGAGTGTACAAGGGGCGCTCAATCAGCCCCAGCATTTT. Translating it yields CAWSVQGALNQPQHF.

This clonotype was counted many times. The chain recombines TRBV10-3 with TRBJ1-5, with D tentatively TRBD1 (6 bases). The ends were cut back, 0 bases at V and 6 bases at J, with 9 bases in the middle. Germline V gene data show CDR1 as ENHRY and CDR2 as SYGVKD. CDR3 length: 14 amino acids. DNA for the CDR3: TGTGCCATCAGTGAGTCAACAGGGCCTCAGCCCCAGCATTTT. Its translation: CAISESTGPQPQHF.

There are many counts of this clonotype. The chain recombines TRBV19 with TRBJ2-2; D unclear. The V and J ends lost 6 bases and 1 base respectively, with 12 bases between them. Germline-derived CDR1 and CDR2 are LNHDA and SQIVND (reference sequence). This CDR3 region has 15 residues. The CDR3 sequence is CASRDGSGNTGELFF. DNA of the CDR3: TGTGCCAGTAGGGATGGTTCTGGGAACACCGGGGAGCTGTTTTTT.

This clonotype was counted many times. The chain carries TRBV7-2 and TRBJ2-7; D perhaps matches TRBD2 (6 bases). The CDR3 length is 14 residues. Germline loops: CDR1 SGHTA, CDR2 FQGNSA. Trimming took off 1 base at V and 1 base at J, with 8 bases between the two ends. The CDR3 sequence is CASSLGRGSYEQYV. In DNA, the CDR3 is TGTGCCAGCAGCTTAGGGCGGGGATCCTACGAGCAGTACGTC.

This clonotype was recorded at least ten times. The chain couples TRBV2 to TRBJ2-1; D tentatively fits TRBD1 or TRBD2 (5 bases each). The length of the CDR3 is 15 residues. V was clipped by 2 bases and J by 6 bases, with 14 bases between them. Germline V gene lookup returns CDR1 SNHLY and CDR2 FYNNEI. DNA for the CDR3: TGTGCCAGCAGTGAATCGGGGCTATTCAGCAATGAGCAGTTCTTC. It translates to CASSESGLFSNEQFF.

V is TRBV4-1 and J is TRBJ1-1; D unclear. CDR3 size: 15 residues. Per the germline V gene, CDR1 is MGHRA and CDR2 is YSYEKL. V lost 1 base and J lost 5, with 14 bases in between. CDR3 sequence: CASSQGGGLGTEAFF. CDR3 nucleotide sequence: TGCGCCAGCAGCCAAGGTGGAGGGTTGGGGACTGAAGCTTTCTTT.

This clonotype was detected many times. The chain recombines TRBV11-2 with TRBJ1-1; 7 nucleotides align to TRBD1. Looked up from germline, CDR1 is SGHAT and CDR2 is FQNNGV. The CDR3 is 13 amino acids. V shed 5 bases, J shed 3 bases, and the junction held 3 bases outside the gene matches. Here the CDR3 reads CASSDREDTEAFF. The CDR3 nucleotides read TGTGCCAGCAGCGACAGGGAGGACACTGAAGCTTTCTTT.